This record covers a single T cell receptor (beta chain). No antigen is known for it. The sample comes from a study of CXCR3-negative and CXCR3-positive naive CD8 T cells. Study-wide context: Across all libraries, TRB reads numbered about 135 million, with about 1.5 +/- 0.3 million in each library.

Findings and caveats of the study: CXCR3-positive naive cells had TRB CDR3s that were more hydrophobic than CXCR3-negative naive cells had. Researchers reported similar TRBV-TRBJ usage in naive CXCR3-negative and CXCR3-positive cells, though memory differed.

CDR3 size: 12 residues. Germline V gene data show CDR1 as SEHNR and CDR2 as FQNEAQ (reference sequence). Libraries of TRB cDNA were made by 5' RACE and carried UMIs. No DNA is given; TCRdb re-called the 5' RACE reads and lists each CDR3 protein once. The table lists approximately 59,000 distinct CDR3 sequences, with 0.55% to 0.8% in the top ten. The TCR comes from a human donor in good health. Some clones in this sample may be carry-over from other donors' samples. The chain recombines TRBV7-9 with TRBJ1-1. Sequencing input: naive CXCR3+ CD8+ T cells from blood. Sample subset: CD45RO-CCR7+CD27+CD95- naive CD8+ T cells expressing CXCR3 (TNR3+). CDR3 residues: CASSSRATEAFF.